These T cell receptor beta chains were read from a single sample in a study of T cells in Graves' hyperthyroidism and ophthalmopathy. TCRdb itself ran the multiplex PCR reads through MiXCR, one entry per CDR3 protein. The sample lists about 620,000 distinct CDR3 sequences; around 15% were seen once. Source material: blood. These receptors were taken from a woman in her 30s with Graves' hyperthyroidism. CDR3s include the opening cysteine and the closing phenylalanine or tryptophan. The D gene is left open where the match is weak. Not all rows give a size; the values are once, few, many and, for expanded clones, a class.

len	j_gene	abundance	d_gene	v_gene	CDR3nt	CDR3aa
15	TRBJ2-5	many	TRBD2	TRBV6-1	TGTGCCAGCAGTGAAGAGTTGCGGGGGCAAGAGACCCAGTACTTC	CASSEELRGQETQYF
14	TRBJ1-2	NA	NA	TRBV6-5	TGTGCCAGCAGTTACGGACTTCCGAACTATGGCTACACCTTC	CASSYGLPNYGYTF
12	TRBJ2-7	many	NA	TRBV12-3/TRBV12-4	TGTGCCAGCAGCCTTGGGGGGACCGAGCAGTACTTC	CASSLGGTEQYF
16	TRBJ2-1	many	NA	TRBV5-1	TGCGCCAGCAGTCCCATAGCTCCCTCGACCTACAATGAGCAGTTCTTC	CASSPIAPSTYNEQFF
12	TRBJ1-3	few	NA	TRBV12-3/TRBV12-4	TGTGCCAGCAGTTTTGGGCCCGACACCATATATTTT	CASSFGPDTIYF
13	TRBJ2-2	few	TRBD1	TRBV27	TGTGCCAGCAGACCTCAGGGGGCCGGGGAGCTGTTTTTT	CASRPQGAGELFF
16	TRBJ2-1	few	NA	TRBV4-1	TGCGCCAGCAGCCACCCTTCTAGAAGCTCCTACAATGAGCAGTTCTTC	CASSHPSRSSYNEQFF
16	TRBJ1-1	few	NA	TRBV19	TGTGCCAGTAGTAACGACAGGAGGAGAGGGAACACTGAAGCTTTCTTT	CASSNDRRRGNTEAFF
14	TRBJ2-7	many	TRBD2	TRBV12-3/TRBV12-4	TGTGCCAGCAGTTTGGGACTAGATTCTTTCGAGCAGTACTTC	CASSLGLDSFEQYF
13	TRBJ2-7	many	TRBD2	TRBV20-1	TGCAGTACGGTGACTAGCGGGAACTACGAGCAGTACTTC	CSTVTSGNYEQYF
15	TRBJ1-6	NA	NA	TRBV18	TGTGCCAGCTCACGAATCGGCAGTAATAATTCACCCCTCCACTTT	CASSRIGSNNSPLHF
13	TRBJ2-1	once	NA	TRBV4-2	TGTGCCAGCAGCCTCCTCCTAGCGAGTGAGCAGTTCTTC	CASSLLLASEQFF
13	TRBJ2-2	many	NA	TRBV30	TGTGCCTGGAGTCCCAACTTGGCCGGGGAGCTGTTTTTT	CAWSPNLAGELFF
13	TRBJ1-1	many	TRBD1	TRBV20-1	TGCAGTGCTCAAACTCAGGGGGGCGGTGAAGCTTTCTTT	CSAQTQGGGEAFF
15	TRBJ2-2	NA	NA	TRBV11-2	TGTGCCAGCAGCCCGCGGACTTACAACACCGGGGAGCTGTTTTTT	CASSPRTYNTGELFF
15	TRBJ2-7	many	TRBD2	TRBV3-1	TGTGCCAGCAGCCAAGGCCCTAGCGGGTTCTACGAGCAGTACTTC	CASSQGPSGFYEQYF
17	TRBJ1-2	many	NA	TRBV2	TGTGCCAGCCACGAAAGGTACAGCGTAACGGTCAACTATGGCTACACCTTC	CASHERYSVTVNYGYTF
14	TRBJ1-5	NA	NA	TRBV20-1	TGCAGTGCTAGGGGGAGGGAGGGCAATCAGCCCCAGCATTTT	CSARGREGNQPQHF
13	TRBJ1-2	many	NA	TRBV18	TGTGCCAGCTCACCATCAGCTAACTATGGCTACACCTTC	CASSPSANYGYTF
11	TRBJ2-7	many	NA	TRBV28	TGTGCCAGCAAATCCCCTCTCGAGCAGTACTTC	CASKSPLEQYF
14	TRBJ2-3	few	TRBD2	TRBV6-1	TGTGCCAGCAGTGGCGGGAGGGCCCCAGATACGCAGTATTTT	CASSGGRAPDTQYF
15	TRBJ2-2	NA	TRBD1	TRBV15	TGTGCCACCAGCAACAGGGGCCAGAACACCGGGGAGCTGTTTTTT	CATSNRGQNTGELFF
16	TRBJ2-1	NA	TRBD2	TRBV4-1	TGCGCCAGCAGCCAAGTGCAGGCGGGAGGGGTAGATGAGCAGTTCTTC	CASSQVQAGGVDEQFF
15	TRBJ1-1	many	TRBD1	TRBV11-2	TGTGCCAGCAGCTTAGTAGGACAGGGTGGGACTGAAGCTTTCTTT	CASSLVGQGGTEAFF
16	TRBJ2-5	NA	TRBD2	TRBV3-1	TGTGCCAGCAGCGGCCGACTAGCGGCCCCGGGGGAGACCCAGTACTTC	CASSGRLAAPGETQYF
12	TRBJ1-6	many	NA	TRBV7-2	TGTGCCAGCAGCTTAGTGGGTTCACCCCTCCACTTT	CASSLVGSPLHF
14	TRBJ1-2	NA	NA	TRBV25-1	TGTGCCAGCAGTGAGTCGGACCGCTACTATGGCTACACCTTC	CASSESDRYYGYTF
13	TRBJ2-1	NA	TRBD1	TRBV9	TGTGCCAGCAAACAGGGGGCTAACGATGAGCAGTTCTTC	CASKQGANDEQFF
11	TRBJ1-6	many	NA	TRBV2	TGTGCCAGCAGTGTTGATTCACCCCTCCACTTT	CASSVDSPLHF
15	TRBJ1-2	few	NA	TRBV20-1	TGCAGTGCTAGAGATTGGGCAGGCGCCTACTATGGCTGCACCTTC	CSARDWAGAYYGCTF
14	TRBJ2-1	many	NA	TRBV6-2/TRBV6-3	TGTGCCAGCAGGTTTGGGCAGTTCGGCAATGAGCAGTTCTTC	CASRFGQFGNEQFF
15	TRBJ2-7	NA	TRBD1	TRBV14	TGTGCCAGCAGCCTTGGACAGGGTAACCTCTACGAGCAGTACTTC	CASSLGQGNLYEQYF
15	TRBJ1-5	few	NA	TRBV5-5	TGTGCCAGCAGCGTGACACCGGATAGCAATCAGCCCCAGCATTTT	CASSVTPDSNQPQHF
13	TRBJ1-3	many	NA	TRBV12-3/TRBV12-4	TGTGCCACGAACCTGTACTCTGGAAACACCATATATTTT	CATNLYSGNTIYF
17	TRBJ2-1	NA	TRBD2	TRBV5-1	TGCGCCAGCAGCCGGGGGACTAGCGGGATTTCTTACAATGAGCAGTTCTTC	CASSRGTSGISYNEQFF
13	TRBJ2-7	many	NA	TRBV2	TGTGCCAGCAGTGGCTTAGGGGCCTACGAGCAGTACTTC	CASSGLGAYEQYF
18	TRBJ2-5	many	TRBD2	TRBV7-2	TGTGCCAGCAGCTTAGGTGATCTAGCGGGAGGTTTTCGAGAGACCCAGTACTTC	CASSLGDLAGGFRETQYF
12	TRBJ2-6	few	NA	TRBV6-1	TGTGCCATCCTTACTGGGGCCAACGTCCTGACTTTC	CAILTGANVLTF
14	TRBJ2-7	many	NA	TRBV6-6	TGTGCCAGCAGTTACAGTCGGAGCTCCTACGAGCAGTACTTC	CASSYSRSSYEQYF
18	TRBJ1-5	few	NA	TRBV28	TGTGCCAGCAGTCATACAGGGATCTCAAGGCTGGGCAATCAGCCCCAGCATTTT	CASSHTGISRLGNQPQHF
15	TRBJ2-5	NA	TRBD1	TRBV20-1	TGCAGTGCTCCACTTTACAGGGGCTCAAACCCCACTCAGTACTTC	CSAPLYRGSNPTQYF
15	TRBJ2-7	many	TRBD2	TRBV29-1	TGCAGCGTTGGGGGCGGGGGAGGAATGAAGTACGAGCAGTACTTC	CSVGGGGGMKYEQYF
15	TRBJ2-2	NA	NA	TRBV11-2	TGTGCCAGCAGCTTTCACAGGACGAACACCGGGGAGCTGTTTTTT	CASSFHRTNTGELFF
14	TRBJ1-1	many	TRBD1	TRBV27	TGTGCCAGCAGTTTATTATTCAGGGGGCGGGAAGCTTTCTTT	CASSLLFRGREAFF
14	TRBJ2-3	many	NA	TRBV20-1	TGCAGTGCTAGAGACGTGGGGCGCACAGATACGCAGTATTTT	CSARDVGRTDTQYF
19	TRBJ2-4	NA	NA	TRBV28	TGTGCCAGCAGTTCTCCCTCCTCTTCAGGGCATCGAGCCAAAAACATTCAGTACTTC	CASSSPSSSGHRAKNIQYF
14	TRBJ2-7	NA	TRBD2	TRBV27	TGTGCCAGCAGTAGCCCACTAGCGGGAGGGGAGCAGTACTTC	CASSSPLAGGEQYF
14	TRBJ2-3	many	TRBD2	TRBV20-1	TGCAGTGCTAGAGCTAGCGGGAGGGGAAATACGCAGTATTTT	CSARASGRGNTQYF
13	TRBJ1-2	NA	NA	TRBV19	TGTGCCAGTTCGGACAGAGGGGACTATGGCTACACCTTC	CASSDRGDYGYTF
14	TRBJ2-1	NA	TRBD2	TRBV6-1	TGTGCCACCGGAGTAGCGGGAGCGGGTAATGAGCAGTTCTTC	CATGVAGAGNEQFF
14	TRBJ1-4	few	NA	TRBV6-1	TGTGCCAGCAGTGCAGGGCTTTCGACTGAAAAACTGTTTTTT	CASSAGLSTEKLFF
15	TRBJ2-1	NA	TRBD2	TRBV20-1	TGCAGTGCTGGACTAGCGGGAGATATCGGGAATGAGCAGTGCTTC	CSAGLAGDIGNEQCF
13	TRBJ2-1	NA	TRBD2	TRBV11-2	TGTGCCAGCAGCTTCGAGGGAGGGGTTGAGCAGTTCTTC	CASSFEGGVEQFF